Listed below are T cell receptor beta chains from one sample, sequenced in a study of shared clonotypes between healthy human individuals. Data came from immunoSEQ multiplex PCR; TCRdb stores just in-frame clones and leaves some out. The profile covers about 680,000 clones, with more than 70% appearing a single time and around 1.8% taken by the ten largest. Sequencing input: memory CD4+ T cells sorted from blood. These receptors came from a woman under 40 in good health. Both conserved end residues are part of each CDR3. D genes are given only for firm matches. Clone sizes are given selectively: once, few, many, or a class where the clone is expanded.

>TRBJ2-1|TRBD2|NA|TRBV5-1
CASSFIAGASYNEQFF
TGCGCCAGCAGCTTTATAGCGGGAGCTTCCTACAATGAGCAGTTCTTC
>TRBJ1-1|NA|NA|TRBV7-3
CASSFTFHEAFF
TGTGCCAGCAGCTTTACCTTTCATGAAGCTTTCTTT
>TRBJ2-7|NA|NA|TRBV2
CASSGDYSYEQYF
TGTGCCAGCAGTGGAGACTACTCCTACGAGCAGTACTTC
>TRBJ1-2|NA|NA|TRBV28
CASRTNAWETHGYTF
TGTGCCAGCAGGACTAACGCCTGGGAGACCCATGGCTACACCTTC
>TRBJ2-7|NA|NA|TRBV7-9
CASSGSKQYF
TGTGCCAGCAGTGGTAGTAAGCAGTACTTC
>TRBJ2-7|TRBD2|few|TRBV5-4
CASSFRSSGRDEQYF
TGTGCCAGCAGCTTCAGGTCTAGCGGGAGGGATGAGCAGTACTTC
>TRBJ1-4|NA|NA|TRBV28
CASSNYEKLFF
TGTGCCAGCAGTAACTATGAAAAACTGTTTTTT
>TRBJ2-7|NA|NA|TRBV30
CAWSGQTYEQYF
TGTGCCTGGAGCGGACAGACCTACGAGCAGTACTTC
>TRBJ2-1|TRBD2|few|TRBV6-6
CASSQWTSGRDEQFF
TGTGCCAGCAGCCAATGGACTAGCGGGAGAGATGAGCAGTTCTTC
>TRBJ2-7|NA|NA|TRBV6-1
CASSAEARSYEQYF
TGTGCCAGCAGTGCTGAAGCTCGGTCCTACGAGCAGTACTTC
>TRBJ2-7|TRBD1|NA|TRBV19
CASRQGSSYEQYF
TGTGCCAGTAGACAGGGGAGCTCCTACGAGCAGTACTTC